The 16 T cell receptor beta chains below come from one sample, sequenced in a study of regulatory T cells in long-lasting Graves disease. Noted time point: persistent/refractory GD, antithyroid drugs over 5 years with positive TRAb. The TCR library was prepared using RNA isolated from PBMCs. Building of the TCR beta libraries involved iRepertoire HTBI primers and Arm-PCR of CDR3 regions. TCRdb re-called the multiplex PCR reads with MiXCR, one entry per CDR3 protein. The repertoire holds roughly 450,000 distinct CDR3 sequences, with roughly 20% as singletons. This specimen was peripheral blood mononuclear cells (PBMCs), taken when the disease was refractory, from a patient treated with antithyroid drugs. Receptors were obtained from a female donor with Graves disease.

A note on this clonotype: A much larger clonotype is one base distant, so this may be a read error. The chain links TRBV7-9 to TRBJ2-5; no reliable D call. Looked up from germline, CDR1 is SEHNR and CDR2 is FQNEAQ (reference sequence). With 3 bases removed from V and 0 bases from J, the gap between germline ends came to 5 bases. The CDR3 runs 13 residues. CDR3 coding DNA: TGTGCCAGCAGCTTCAAACACCAAGAGACCCAGTACTTC. Protein: CASSFKHQETQYF.

Only a few counts were recorded for this clonotype. The chain joins TRBV6-2 or TRBV6-3 to TRBJ2-2; 10 bases map to TRBD2. This CDR3 contains 16 residues. Germline assignment: CDR1 MNHEY and CDR2 SVGEGT. Unmatched junction bases numbered 6, after V lost 0 bases and J lost 8 bases. The CDR3 region is CASSYSSGRAFGELFF. In DNA form, the CDR3 reads TGTGCCAGCAGTTACTCGAGCGGGAGGGCCTTTGGGGAGCTGTTTTTT.

Ten or more counts support this clonotype. CDR3 region: CASSIVQSAEAFF. The CDR3 DNA is TGTGCCAGTAGTATCGTGCAATCCGCTGAAGCTTTCTTT. The rearrangement joins TRBV19 to TRBJ1-1; unclear D gene. Trimming cost V 3 bases and J 6 bases, with 11 bases left between them. Germline V gene sequence: CDR1 LNHDA, CDR2 SQIVND (reference sequence). The CDR3 is made up of 13 amino acids. The entire variable domain, with the rest obtained from reference TRBV19 and TRBJ1-1, is as follows: DGGITQSPKYLFRKEGQNVTLSCEQNLNHDAMYWYRQDPGQGLRLIYYSQIVNDFQKGDIAEGYSVSREKKESFPLTVTSAQKNPTAFYLCASSIVQSAEAFFGQGTRLTVV.

This clonotype was seen at least ten times. This chain connects TRBV11-2 to TRBJ1-1; 7 bases are a match to TRBD1. V dropped 7 bases and J dropped 0; count of bases not matched to a gene: 11. This CDR3 spans 16 amino acids. CDR1 SGHAT and CDR2 FQNNGV come from the germline V gene. CDR3 in amino acids: CASTQNLQGMNTEAFF. The CDR3 coding sequence is TGTGCCAGCACCCAGAACCTACAGGGGATGAACACTGAAGCTTTCTTT.

The chain is built from TRBV4-1 and TRBJ2-7; D possibly corresponds to TRBD1 (6 bases). V lost 0 bases and J lost 2, with 14 bases in between. From germline, CDR1 is MGHRA and CDR2 YSYEKL. The CDR3 is 16 residues long. CDR3 amino acids: CASSQDPSQGPYEQYF. CDR3 nucleotide sequence: TGCGCCAGCAGCCAAGATCCAAGCCAGGGGCCCTACGAGCAGTACTTC.

This clonotype came up many times. J is TRBJ2-7 and V is TRBV12-3 or TRBV12-4; 7 bases are shared with TRBD1. V was clipped by 0 bases and J by 3 bases; unmatched bases: 2. This CDR3 has 14 residues. The chain's CDR3 is CASSLADRNYEQYF. The CDR3 nucleotides read TGTGCCAGCAGTTTAGCGGACAGGAACTACGAGCAGTACTTC.

A word on this clonotype: Its ends do not fully match the called genes, so a read error is possible. The CDR3 DNA reads as TGTGCCAGCACCGGAGGCTCGGGGGAAGCTCTCTTT. Translating it yields CASTGGSGEALF. The chain couples TRBV6-2 or TRBV6-3 to TRBJ1-1, with D possibly TRBD1 on 5 matching bases. Germline CDR1 is MNHEY and CDR2 is SVGEGT. The CDR3 is made up of 12 amino acids.

The rearrangement uses TRBV28 and TRBJ2-1; D gene ambiguous. With 5 bases removed from V and 6 bases from J, the gap between germline ends came to 8 bases. CDR1 MDHEN and CDR2 SYDVKM come from the germline V gene. The CDR3 covers 12 residues. The CDR3 region is CASSPPSNEQFF. The CDR3, as DNA: TGTGCCAGCAGTCCCCCTAGCAATGAGCAGTTCTTC.

The chain couples TRBV9 to TRBJ2-5; 8 bases are a match to TRBD1. V dropped 6 bases and J dropped 1; count of bases not matched to a gene: 8. CDR1 is SGDLS and CDR2 is YYNGEE in the germline V gene. The CDR3 totals 15 residues. CDR3 region: CASNHRGEVQETQYF. CDR3 coding DNA: TGTGCCAGCAACCACAGGGGGGAGGTCCAAGAGACCCAGTACTTC.

This chain joins TRBV28 and TRBJ2-2; D possibly corresponds to TRBD2 (5 bases). Trimming took off 4 bases at V and 4 bases at J, with 16 bases between the two ends. The length of the CDR3 is 16 residues. Looked up from germline, CDR1 is MDHEN and CDR2 is SYDVKM. CDR3 protein: CASSSDWESGTGELFF. CDR3 nucleotide sequence: TGTGCCAGCAGTTCTGATTGGGAGAGTGGCACCGGGGAGCTGTTTTTT.

The table lists this clonotype with many counts. This chain joins TRBV6-2 or TRBV6-3 and TRBJ1-6; tentatively, D is TRBD1 (5 bases). CDR3 length: 14 amino acids. V lost 5 bases, J lost 6 bases, and 11 bases lay in between. In germline, CDR1 is MNHEY, CDR2 SVGEGT. The chain's CDR3 is CASSDRGTNSPLHF. The CDR3 nucleotides are TGTGCCAGCAGTGATAGGGGAACTAATTCACCCCTCCACTTT.

This clonotype was picked up a small number of times. The rearrangement uses TRBV6-4 and TRBJ2-2; D gene unclear. This CDR3 has 17 residues. Looked up from germline, CDR1 is MRHNA and CDR2 is SNTAGT. Trimming removed 6 bases from V and 0 bases from J, with 17 bases in between. The CDR3 region has the DNA TGTGCCAGCAGAGATACTAAAGGACCGACGAACACCGGGGAGCTGTTTTTT. It translates to CASRDTKGPTNTGELFF.

V gene TRBV7-3 combines with J gene TRBJ2-1; the D gene is possibly TRBD1 (6 bases). The CDR3 spans 14 residues. Per the germline V gene, CDR1 is SGHTA and CDR2 is FQGTGA. Trimming removed 1 base from V and 8 bases from J, with 12 bases in between. CDR3 in DNA: TGTGCCAGCAGCTTAAATGAAGGGGGAGATGAGCAGTTCTTC. Amino acid sequence: CASSLNEGGDEQFF.

This clonotype appeared once. The chain carries TRBV29-1 and TRBJ1-3, with D maybe TRBD1 (5 bases). This CDR3 is built from 14 residues. Germline V lookup: CDR1 SQVTM, CDR2 ANQGSEA. V dropped 1 base and J dropped 7 bases, with 14 bases sitting between them. CDR3 residues: CSVEVVGGDNTIYF. The DNA of the CDR3 is TGCAGCGTTGAAGTGGTTGGGGGTGACAACACCATATATTTT.

The V and J genes are TRBV10-3 and TRBJ1-4; a possible D gene is TRBD1 (5 bases). The germline V and J ends were trimmed by 0 bases and 7 bases, with 6 bases remaining between them. This CDR3 is 13 amino acids long. Germline CDR1 and CDR2: ENHRY and SYGVKD. The CDR3 coding sequence is TGTGCCATCAGTGAGTCGGGGCGTGAAAAACTGTTTTTT. Protein: CAISESGREKLFF.

This clonotype was seen just once. This sequence joins TRBV14 and TRBJ1-1, with TRBD1 as a possible D gene (5 bases). Deletions cut 5 bases from V and 6 bases from J, with 16 bases between. The CDR3 runs 14 residues. The germline V gene encodes CDR1 SGHDN and CDR2 FVKESK. DNA of the CDR3: TGTGCCAGCAGCTCGGAGGCGCGGGGGGCTGAAGCTTTCTTT. This encodes CASSSEARGAEAFF.